The rows below give T cell receptor beta chains drawn from one sample of a study of relationships among human T cell subsets. TCRdb passed the multiplex PCR reads through MiXCR, listing each CDR3 protein once. The sample consists of some 16,000 distinct CDR3 sequences, less than 70% of them appearing once. The sample consisted of total T cells sorted from blood. The receptors originated from a man aged 40-49 years in good health. CDR3s include the opening cysteine and the closing phenylalanine or tryptophan. Each record gives: clone size, D gene, V gene, J gene, CDR3 DNA, CDR3 protein. D genes are given only for firm matches. Clone size is shown for a subset of rows, as once, few, many or a class of expanded clone.

clone_size: NA
d_call: NA
v_call: TRBV28
j_call: TRBJ2-3
cdr3_nt: TGTGCCAGCAGTTCCTCCGGGACTCCTTCCCCAGATACGCAGTATTTT
cdr3_aa: CASSSSGTPSPDTQYF

clone_size: NA
d_call: NA
v_call: TRBV20-1
j_call: TRBJ2-1
cdr3_nt: TGCAGTGCTTCCGCGAGGGCCCGGTACAATGAGCAGTTCTTC
cdr3_aa: CSASARARYNEQFF

clone_size: once
d_call: NA
v_call: TRBV11-1
j_call: TRBJ1-5
cdr3_nt: TGTGCCAGCAGCTTGGGGGAAGGGGAGCCCCAGCATTTT
cdr3_aa: CASSLGEGEPQHF

clone_size: few
d_call: NA
v_call: TRBV11-3
j_call: TRBJ2-2
cdr3_nt: TGTGCCAGCAGCCTAAGACTTGACACCGGGGAGCTGTTTTTT
cdr3_aa: CASSLRLDTGELFF

clone_size: NA
d_call: TRBD1
v_call: TRBV12-3/TRBV12-4
j_call: TRBJ1-2
cdr3_nt: TGTGCCCGCAGTACAGGGGGCGCATGGGGCTACACCTTC
cdr3_aa: CARSTGGAWGYTF

clone_size: NA
d_call: NA
v_call: TRBV5-6
j_call: TRBJ2-3
cdr3_nt: TGTGCCAGCAGCTGGGAGACCGGTGGTACGCAGTATTTT
cdr3_aa: CASSWETGGTQYF

clone_size: NA
d_call: TRBD2
v_call: TRBV7-2
j_call: TRBJ2-1
cdr3_nt: TGTGCCAGCACCAGACTAGCGGGGGGTGGGCATGAGCAGTTCTTC
cdr3_aa: CASTRLAGGGHEQFF

clone_size: NA
d_call: NA
v_call: TRBV29-1
j_call: TRBJ2-1
cdr3_nt: TGCAGCGTTGAACCCCTTGTCAGGGGTACCTACAATGAGCAGTTCTTC
cdr3_aa: CSVEPLVRGTYNEQFF

clone_size: NA
d_call: NA
v_call: TRBV30
j_call: TRBJ2-5
cdr3_nt: TGTGCCTGGAGTGTTTTGGCGGACCAAGAGACCCAGTACTTC
cdr3_aa: CAWSVLADQETQYF

clone_size: few
d_call: NA
v_call: TRBV11-2
j_call: TRBJ2-3
cdr3_nt: TGTGCCAGCAGCTTGGGAGTCGGAGATACGCAGTATTTT
cdr3_aa: CASSLGVGDTQYF

clone_size: NA
d_call: NA
v_call: TRBV28
j_call: TRBJ2-7
cdr3_nt: NA
cdr3_aa: CASSSSARTSGRYEQYF

clone_size: once
d_call: NA
v_call: TRBV27
j_call: TRBJ2-3
cdr3_nt: TGTGCCAGCCCATTTAGCGGACCGACAGATACGCAGTATTTT
cdr3_aa: CASPFSGPTDTQYF

clone_size: NA
d_call: NA
v_call: TRBV4-1
j_call: TRBJ2-1
cdr3_nt: TGCGCCAGCAGCCAAGATAATCGGGGGGAGCAGTTCTTC
cdr3_aa: CASSQDNRGEQFF

clone_size: NA
d_call: NA
v_call: TRBV29-1
j_call: TRBJ2-7
cdr3_nt: TGCAGCGTTGAAGATGGCAGGGCCTACGAGCAGTACTTC
cdr3_aa: CSVEDGRAYEQYF

clone_size: few
d_call: NA
v_call: TRBV20-1
j_call: TRBJ2-5
cdr3_nt: TGCAGTGCTAGAGATAGCGCCTCGAGCCAGTACTTC
cdr3_aa: CSARDSASSQYF

clone_size: NA
d_call: NA
v_call: TRBV6-6
j_call: TRBJ2-5
cdr3_nt: TGTGCCAGCGGACGGGAAGAGACCCAGTACTTC
cdr3_aa: CASGREETQYF

clone_size: few
d_call: NA
v_call: TRBV7-9
j_call: TRBJ2-7
cdr3_nt: TGTGCCAGCAGCCGAGGACTGACGTCCTACGAGCAGTACTTC
cdr3_aa: CASSRGLTSYEQYF

clone_size: NA
d_call: TRBD2
v_call: TRBV14
j_call: TRBJ2-1
cdr3_nt: TGTGCCAGCAGCCAAGGGACTAGCGGGAGAAGGAATGAGCAGTTCTTC
cdr3_aa: CASSQGTSGRRNEQFF

clone_size: NA
d_call: TRBD1
v_call: TRBV19
j_call: TRBJ2-5
cdr3_nt: TGTGCCAGTAGCAACCGACAGGGCGGCGAGACCCAGTACTTC
cdr3_aa: CASSNRQGGETQYF

clone_size: NA
d_call: NA
v_call: TRBV27
j_call: TRBJ1-1
cdr3_nt: TGTGCCAGCAGTTTAATGAAGGAATATACTGAAGCTTTCTTT
cdr3_aa: CASSLMKEYTEAFF

clone_size: NA
d_call: NA
v_call: TRBV7-9
j_call: TRBJ2-3
cdr3_nt: TGTGCCAGCGAGAAGAATGGGGGCCCCACAGATACGCAGTATTTT
cdr3_aa: CASEKNGGPTDTQYF

clone_size: NA
d_call: NA
v_call: TRBV12-3/TRBV12-4
j_call: TRBJ1-6
cdr3_nt: TGTGCCAGCAGTTTTCAAGCGGGGCTCAATTCACCCCTCCACTTT
cdr3_aa: CASSFQAGLNSPLHF

clone_size: NA
d_call: TRBD2
v_call: TRBV2
j_call: TRBJ2-1
cdr3_nt: TGTGCCAGCAGTGACAGCAGCGGGGGATCCAATGAGCAGTTCTTC
cdr3_aa: CASSDSSGGSNEQFF

clone_size: NA
d_call: TRBD1
v_call: TRBV12-3/TRBV12-4
j_call: TRBJ2-1
cdr3_nt: TGTGCCAGCAGTTCGCAGGGGGCGCATGAGCAGTTCTTC
cdr3_aa: CASSSQGAHEQFF

clone_size: NA
d_call: NA
v_call: TRBV5-1
j_call: TRBJ1-1
cdr3_nt: TGCGCCAGCAGCTCCGGGACCGGGAACACTGAAGCTTTCTTT
cdr3_aa: CASSSGTGNTEAFF

clone_size: few
d_call: NA
v_call: TRBV11-2
j_call: TRBJ2-3
cdr3_nt: TGTGCCAGCAGCTTCGGCACGTATCCTCGAGATACGCAGTATTTT
cdr3_aa: CASSFGTYPRDTQYF

clone_size: NA
d_call: TRBD1
v_call: TRBV30
j_call: TRBJ2-1
cdr3_nt: TGTGCCTGGAGTGTCCAGGGACAGGGGGCTAGGAATGAGCAGTTCTTC
cdr3_aa: CAWSVQGQGARNEQFF

clone_size: NA
d_call: NA
v_call: TRBV7-9
j_call: TRBJ2-1
cdr3_nt: TGTGCCAGCAGCGTTCTAGGAAATGAGCAGTTCTTC
cdr3_aa: CASSVLGNEQFF

clone_size: NA
d_call: TRBD1
v_call: TRBV7-9
j_call: TRBJ1-2
cdr3_nt: TGTGCCAGCAGCCTACAGGGGGCGGACTATGGCTACACCTTC
cdr3_aa: CASSLQGADYGYTF

clone_size: few
d_call: NA
v_call: TRBV2
j_call: TRBJ1-1
cdr3_nt: TGTGCCAGCAGTGAGGACAGTATGAACACTGAAGCTTTCTTT
cdr3_aa: CASSEDSMNTEAFF

clone_size: NA
d_call: NA
v_call: TRBV5-5
j_call: TRBJ1-4
cdr3_nt: TGTGCCAGCAGCTTGGACACAGAATTGAATGAAAAACTGTTTTTT
cdr3_aa: CASSLDTELNEKLFF

clone_size: NA
d_call: NA
v_call: TRBV12-3/TRBV12-4
j_call: TRBJ1-2
cdr3_nt: TGTGCCAGCAGCCTGACGGAGTACTATGGCTACACCTTC
cdr3_aa: CASSLTEYYGYTF

clone_size: NA
d_call: NA
v_call: TRBV29-1
j_call: TRBJ2-3
cdr3_nt: TGCAGCGGAGAGGCAACCACAGATACGCAGTATTTT
cdr3_aa: CSGEATTDTQYF

clone_size: NA
d_call: TRBD2
v_call: TRBV7-8
j_call: TRBJ2-3
cdr3_nt: TGTGCCAGCAGCTTAGATCCTAGCGGGGTTTATACGCAGTATTTT
cdr3_aa: CASSLDPSGVYTQYF

clone_size: NA
d_call: TRBD2
v_call: TRBV30
j_call: TRBJ2-7
cdr3_nt: TGTGCCTGGAGTCCGCGGACTAGCGGGAGGGTCTACGAGCAGTACTTC
cdr3_aa: CAWSPRTSGRVYEQYF

clone_size: NA
d_call: TRBD2
v_call: TRBV11-2
j_call: TRBJ2-2
cdr3_nt: TGTGCCAGCAGTTACACGGGGGGGGCGAACACCGGGGAGCTGTTTTTT
cdr3_aa: CASSYTGGANTGELFF

clone_size: few
d_call: NA
v_call: TRBV20-1
j_call: TRBJ2-7
cdr3_nt: TGCAGTGCTACCCCCAGGGGCGGGGGCTACGAGCAGTACTTC
cdr3_aa: CSATPRGGGYEQYF

clone_size: NA
d_call: NA
v_call: TRBV20-1
j_call: TRBJ1-1
cdr3_nt: TGCAGTGCCCCCAGGGGATCGTACACTGAAGCTTTCTTT
cdr3_aa: CSAPRGSYTEAFF

clone_size: once
d_call: NA
v_call: TRBV5-1
j_call: TRBJ2-6
cdr3_nt: TGTGCCAGCAGCTCCAATTTTGGGGCCAACGTCCTGACTTTC
cdr3_aa: CASSSNFGANVLTF

clone_size: NA
d_call: NA
v_call: TRBV28
j_call: TRBJ2-5
cdr3_nt: TGTGCCAGCAGCCTTACAATGTACCAAGAGACCCAGTACTTC
cdr3_aa: CASSLTMYQETQYF

clone_size: once
d_call: NA
v_call: TRBV11-2
j_call: TRBJ1-5
cdr3_nt: TGTGCCAGCAGCTTAGGCCCCAGTCAGCCCCAGCATTTT
cdr3_aa: CASSLGPSQPQHF

clone_size: NA
d_call: NA
v_call: TRBV12-3/TRBV12-4
j_call: TRBJ2-3
cdr3_nt: TGTGCCAGCTCAACTGGGGGGAGTAGCACAGATACGCAGTATTTT
cdr3_aa: CASSTGGSSTDTQYF

clone_size: NA
d_call: TRBD1
v_call: TRBV20-1
j_call: TRBJ2-6
cdr3_nt: TGCAGTGCATCGACAGGGGCATTGTCTGGGGCCAACGTCCTGACTTTC
cdr3_aa: CSASTGALSGANVLTF

clone_size: NA
d_call: NA
v_call: TRBV28
j_call: TRBJ2-5
cdr3_nt: TGTGCCAGCAGTTTCAGGGACACTTGGACTACCCAAGAGACCCAGTACTTC
cdr3_aa: CASSFRDTWTTQETQYF

clone_size: NA
d_call: TRBD2
v_call: TRBV14
j_call: TRBJ2-1
cdr3_nt: TGTGCCAGCAGCCAAGTAAGCGGGGTATACAATGAGCAGTTCTTC
cdr3_aa: CASSQVSGVYNEQFF

clone_size: NA
d_call: TRBD1
v_call: TRBV28
j_call: TRBJ2-7
cdr3_nt: TGTGCCAGCAGTTTATACGGGACAGAGAATGAGCAGTACTTC
cdr3_aa: CASSLYGTENEQYF

clone_size: few
d_call: NA
v_call: TRBV12-3/TRBV12-4
j_call: TRBJ2-7
cdr3_nt: TGTGCCAGCAGACATAACAGGGACTCCTACGAGCAGTACTTC
cdr3_aa: CASRHNRDSYEQYF

clone_size: NA
d_call: NA
v_call: TRBV5-1
j_call: TRBJ2-5
cdr3_nt: TGCGCCAGCAGCGAGGGCTATTCACAAGAGACCCAGTACTTC
cdr3_aa: CASSEGYSQETQYF

clone_size: NA
d_call: TRBD2
v_call: TRBV5-1
j_call: TRBJ2-5
cdr3_nt: TGCGCCAGCAGCTTCGCTAGCGGGGGCCGAGAGACCCAGTACTTC
cdr3_aa: CASSFASGGRETQYF

clone_size: NA
d_call: NA
v_call: TRBV14
j_call: TRBJ1-1
cdr3_nt: TGTGCCACCACAGCGCACACTGAAGCTTTCTTT
cdr3_aa: CATTAHTEAFF

clone_size: once
d_call: TRBD2
v_call: TRBV28
j_call: TRBJ2-1
cdr3_nt: TGTGCCAGCAGTTTTCCGGGACTAGCGGGAGAGGGGTACAATGAGCAGTTCTTC
cdr3_aa: CASSFPGLAGEGYNEQFF

clone_size: once
d_call: NA
v_call: TRBV14
j_call: TRBJ1-5
cdr3_nt: TGTGCCAGCAGCCCGACAGGACTCAATCAGCCCCAGCATTTT
cdr3_aa: CASSPTGLNQPQHF